This paragraph reports one T cell receptor (beta chain). The germline V gene has CDR1 SNHLY and CDR2 FYNNEI. The CDR3 is 14 residues long. The V segment lost 6 bases and the J segment 5 bases; nucleotides outside the gene matches: 9. The record originates from a study of cytomegalovirus exposure and HLA in healthy donors. The PCR was carried out with 60 Vbeta primers and 13 Jbeta primers. Profiling relied on immunoSEQ multiplex PCR, and the TCRdb table lists in-frame clones only, not all of them. The data hold about 160,000 clones, with over 60% observed a single time. Sequenced input: PBMCs. The V call is TRBV2, the J call TRBJ2-7, with TRBD1 matching over 8 bases. This receptor was identified in a woman aged 35 to 49 in good health and CMV-seronegative. The CDR3 DNA sequence: TGTGCCAGCAGAAACAGGGGGGAGGTCCACGAGCAGTACTTC. Translation: CASRNRGEVHEQYF.